Described below is a single TCR beta chain sequence and its context. This entry comes from a study of blood T cell repertoires in COVID-19. TCRdb's table, derived via immunoSEQ multiplex PCR, lists solely in-frame clones and lacks some. The repertoire has around 85,000 clones, 86% of them found once; the top ten carry about 7.8%. The ends were cut back, 1 base at V and 5 bases at J, with 17 bases in the middle. The germline CDR1 and CDR2 sequences are MDHEN and SYDVKM. The CDR3 consists of 16 residues. The specimen was peripheral blood. The sequence was collected from a man aged 50 to 59 with active COVID-19. The V call is TRBV28, the J call TRBJ2-5, with D possibly matching TRBD1 (5 bases). This CDR3 reads CASSLYPTGSGETQYF. CDR3 DNA: TGTGCCAGCAGTTTATACCCAACAGGTTCAGGGGAGACCCAGTACTTC.